This TCR beta chain was obtained from a study of blood T cell repertoires in COVID-19. Profiled with immunoSEQ multiplex PCR; TCRdb holds only in-frame clones, not every one. The repertoire consists of roughly 43,000 clones, with 70% to 90% occurring once and the leading ten covering around 3.1%. This clone has only one observation. From germline, CDR1 is LNHDA and CDR2 SQIVND (reference sequence). The CDR3 totals 15 residues. The V gene end was trimmed by 5 bases and the J gene end by 7 bases; junction bases not matched to a gene: 9. The chain joins TRBV19 to TRBJ2-1, with 9 positions matching TRBD1. The material sequenced was PBMCs or T cells enriched from blood (not recorded which). The receptor was derived from a woman aged 50 to 65 who had recovered from COVID-19. CDR3 protein: CASSPDRGSRNEQFF. In nucleotides, the CDR3 is TGTGCCAGTAGTCCGGACAGGGGTAGTCGGAATGAGCAGTTCTTC.